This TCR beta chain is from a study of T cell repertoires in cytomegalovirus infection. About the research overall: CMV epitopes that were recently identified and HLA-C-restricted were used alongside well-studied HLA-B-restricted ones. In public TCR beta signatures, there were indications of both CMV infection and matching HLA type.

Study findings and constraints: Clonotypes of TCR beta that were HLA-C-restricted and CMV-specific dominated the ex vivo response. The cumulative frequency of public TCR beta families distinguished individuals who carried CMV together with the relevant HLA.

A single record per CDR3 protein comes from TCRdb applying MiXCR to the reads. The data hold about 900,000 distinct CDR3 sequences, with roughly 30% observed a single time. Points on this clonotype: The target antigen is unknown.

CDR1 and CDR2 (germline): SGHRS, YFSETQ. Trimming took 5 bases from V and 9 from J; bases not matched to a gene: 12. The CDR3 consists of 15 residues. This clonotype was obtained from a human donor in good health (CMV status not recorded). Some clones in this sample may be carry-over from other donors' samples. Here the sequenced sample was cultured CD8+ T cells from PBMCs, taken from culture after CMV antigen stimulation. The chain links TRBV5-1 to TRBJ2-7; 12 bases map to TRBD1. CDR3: CASRPGTGGLHGQYF. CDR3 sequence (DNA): TGCGCCAGCAGACCCGGGACAGGGGGCCTCCACGGGCAGTACTTC.